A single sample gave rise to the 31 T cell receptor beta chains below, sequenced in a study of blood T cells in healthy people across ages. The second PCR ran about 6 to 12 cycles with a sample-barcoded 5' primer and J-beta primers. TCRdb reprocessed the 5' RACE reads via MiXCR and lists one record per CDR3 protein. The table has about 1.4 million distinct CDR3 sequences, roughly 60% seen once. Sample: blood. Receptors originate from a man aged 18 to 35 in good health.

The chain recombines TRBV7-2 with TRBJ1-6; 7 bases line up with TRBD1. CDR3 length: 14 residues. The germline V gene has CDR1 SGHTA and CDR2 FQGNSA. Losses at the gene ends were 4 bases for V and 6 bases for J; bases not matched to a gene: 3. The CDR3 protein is CASSSRQGNSPLHF. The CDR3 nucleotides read TGTGCCAGCAGCTCCCGACAGGGTAATTCACCCCTCCACTTT.

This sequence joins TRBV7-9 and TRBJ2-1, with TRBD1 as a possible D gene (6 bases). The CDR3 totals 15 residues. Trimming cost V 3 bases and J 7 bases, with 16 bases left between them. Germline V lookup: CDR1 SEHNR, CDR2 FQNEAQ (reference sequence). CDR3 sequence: CASSFRSTRGNEQFF. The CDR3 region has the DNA TGTGCCAGCAGCTTCAGGAGTACGAGGGGGAATGAGCAGTTCTTC.

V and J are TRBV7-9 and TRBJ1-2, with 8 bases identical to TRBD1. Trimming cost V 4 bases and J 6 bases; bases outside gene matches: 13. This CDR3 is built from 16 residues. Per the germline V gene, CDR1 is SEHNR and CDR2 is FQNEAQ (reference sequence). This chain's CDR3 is CASSSQPRGPSDGYTF. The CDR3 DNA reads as TGTGCCAGCAGCTCCCAACCCAGGGGGCCAAGCGATGGCTACACCTTC.

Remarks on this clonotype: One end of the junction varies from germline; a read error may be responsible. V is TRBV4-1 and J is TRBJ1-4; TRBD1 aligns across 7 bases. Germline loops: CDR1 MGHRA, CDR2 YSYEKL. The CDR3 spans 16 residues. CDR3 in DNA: TGCGCCAGCAGACAAGATACAGGGGTACCTAATGAAAAACTGTTTTTT. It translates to CASRQDTGVPNEKLFF.

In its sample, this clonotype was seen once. The CDR3 is CASSMGQSYKQYF. The CDR3 nucleotides are TGTGCCAGCAGTATGGGACAGAGTTACAAGCAGTACTTC. The V call is TRBV12-3 or TRBV12-4, the J call TRBJ2-7, with 7 positions matching TRBD1. The J segment lost 8 bases and the V segment lost 5 bases, leaving 9 bases of the junction unmatched. This CDR3 is built from 13 residues.

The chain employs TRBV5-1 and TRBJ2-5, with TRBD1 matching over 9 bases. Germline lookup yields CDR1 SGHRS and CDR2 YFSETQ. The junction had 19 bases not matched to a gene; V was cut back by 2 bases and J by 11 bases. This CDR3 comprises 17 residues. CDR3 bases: TGCGCCAGCAGCTTACCTACCCAGGGACAGGGAGGCAATGAGCAGTACTTC. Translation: CASSLPTQGQGGNEQYF.

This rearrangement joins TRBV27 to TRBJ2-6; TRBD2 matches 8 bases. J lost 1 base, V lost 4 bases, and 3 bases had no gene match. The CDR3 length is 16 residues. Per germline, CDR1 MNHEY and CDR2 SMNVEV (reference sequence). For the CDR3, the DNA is TGTGCCAGCAGTTCGACGGGGGGGTCTGGGGCCAACGTCCTGACTTTC. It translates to CASSSTGGSGANVLTF.

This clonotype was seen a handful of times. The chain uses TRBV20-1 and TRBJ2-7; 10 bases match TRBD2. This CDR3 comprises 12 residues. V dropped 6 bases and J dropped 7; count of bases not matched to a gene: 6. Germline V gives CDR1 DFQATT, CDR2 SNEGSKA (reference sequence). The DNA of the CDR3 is TGCAGTGCCCTAGCGGGAGTTGGGGAGCAGTACTTC. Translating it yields CSALAGVGEQYF.

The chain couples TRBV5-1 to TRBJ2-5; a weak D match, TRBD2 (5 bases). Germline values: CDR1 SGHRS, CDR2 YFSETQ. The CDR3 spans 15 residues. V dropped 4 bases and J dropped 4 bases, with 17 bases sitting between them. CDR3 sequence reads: CASSRSGISSETQYF. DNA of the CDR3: TGCGCCAGCAGCCGCTCCGGGATTTCGTCAGAGACCCAGTACTTC.

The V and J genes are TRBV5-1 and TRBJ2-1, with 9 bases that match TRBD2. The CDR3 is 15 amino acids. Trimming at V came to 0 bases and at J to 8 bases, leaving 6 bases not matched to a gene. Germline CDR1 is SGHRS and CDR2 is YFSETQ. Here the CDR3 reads CASSLALAGMDEQFF. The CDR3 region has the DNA TGCGCCAGCAGCTTGGCTCTAGCGGGAATGGATGAGCAGTTCTTC.

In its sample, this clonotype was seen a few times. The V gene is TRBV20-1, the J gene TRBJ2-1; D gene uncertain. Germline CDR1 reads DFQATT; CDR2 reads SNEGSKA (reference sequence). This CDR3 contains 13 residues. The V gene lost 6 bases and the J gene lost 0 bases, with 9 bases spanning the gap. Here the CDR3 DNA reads TGCAGTGCAACAAGGAGCTCCTACAATGAGCAGTTCTTC. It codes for CSATRSSYNEQFF.

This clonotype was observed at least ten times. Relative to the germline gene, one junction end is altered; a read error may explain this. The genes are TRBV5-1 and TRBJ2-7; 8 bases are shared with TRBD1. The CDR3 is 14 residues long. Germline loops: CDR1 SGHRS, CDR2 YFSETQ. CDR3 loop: CASSLGDRGHEQYF. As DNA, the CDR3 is TGTGCCAGCAGCTTAGGCGACAGGGGACACGAGCAGTACTTC.

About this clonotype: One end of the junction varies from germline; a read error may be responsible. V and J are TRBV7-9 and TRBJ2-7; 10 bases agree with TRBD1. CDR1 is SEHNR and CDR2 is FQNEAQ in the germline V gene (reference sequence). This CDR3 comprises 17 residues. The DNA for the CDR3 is TGTGCCAGCAGCTGGGGGACAGGGGCCATGAAGTACTACGGGCAGTACTTC. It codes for CASSWGTGAMKYYGQYF.

CDR3 protein: CSAGGKTSGSTDTQYF. CDR3 in DNA: TGCAGTGCTGGGGGAAAGACTAGCGGTAGCACAGATACGCAGTATTTT. The J gene is TRBJ2-3, the V gene TRBV20-1; 9 bases match TRBD2. After removal of 5 bases from V and 0 bases from J, the junction contained 9 bases not matched to a gene. From germline, CDR1 is DFQATT and CDR2 SNEGSKA (reference sequence). CDR3 length equals 16 residues.

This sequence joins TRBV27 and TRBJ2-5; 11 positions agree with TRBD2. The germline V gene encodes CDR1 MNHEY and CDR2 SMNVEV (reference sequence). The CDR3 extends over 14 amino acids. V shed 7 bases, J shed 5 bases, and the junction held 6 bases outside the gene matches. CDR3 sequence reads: CASTSLAGDETQYF. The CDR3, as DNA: TGTGCCAGCACTTCACTAGCGGGGGATGAGACCCAGTACTTC.

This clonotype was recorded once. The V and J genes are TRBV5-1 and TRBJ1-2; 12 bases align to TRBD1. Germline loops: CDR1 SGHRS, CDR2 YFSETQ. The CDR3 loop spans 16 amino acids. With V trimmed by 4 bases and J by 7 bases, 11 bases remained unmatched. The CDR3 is CASSPTGTGGPTGYTF. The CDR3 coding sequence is TGCGCCAGCAGCCCAACCGGGACAGGGGGCCCAACTGGCTACACCTTC.

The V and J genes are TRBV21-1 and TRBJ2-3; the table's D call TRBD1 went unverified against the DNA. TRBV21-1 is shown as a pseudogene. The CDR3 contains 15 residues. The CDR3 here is CASSKGGTRTDTQYF. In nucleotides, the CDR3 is TGTGCCAGCAGCAAAGGGGGGACCCGCACAGATACGCAGTATTTT.

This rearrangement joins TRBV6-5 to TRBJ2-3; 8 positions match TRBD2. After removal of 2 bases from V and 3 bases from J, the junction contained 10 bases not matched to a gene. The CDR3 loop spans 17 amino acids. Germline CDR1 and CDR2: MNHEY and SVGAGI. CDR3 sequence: CASSYQSGSERTDTQYF. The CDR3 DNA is TGTGCCAGCAGTTACCAAAGCGGGAGTGAAAGGACAGATACGCAGTATTTT.

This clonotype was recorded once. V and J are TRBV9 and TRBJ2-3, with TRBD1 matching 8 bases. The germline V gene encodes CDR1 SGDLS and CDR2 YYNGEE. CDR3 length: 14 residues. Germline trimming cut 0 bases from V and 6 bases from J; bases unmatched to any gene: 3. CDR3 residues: CASSVGTGGDTQYF. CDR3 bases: TGTGCCAGCAGCGTAGGCACAGGGGGGGATACGCAGTATTTT.

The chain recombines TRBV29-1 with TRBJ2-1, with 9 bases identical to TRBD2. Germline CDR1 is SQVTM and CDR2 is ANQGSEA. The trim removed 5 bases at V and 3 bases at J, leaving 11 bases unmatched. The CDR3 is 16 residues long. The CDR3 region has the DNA TGCAGCGTTCCTAGTTGGGCGGGAGGGCGCTACAATGAGCAGTTCTTC. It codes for CSVPSWAGGRYNEQFF.

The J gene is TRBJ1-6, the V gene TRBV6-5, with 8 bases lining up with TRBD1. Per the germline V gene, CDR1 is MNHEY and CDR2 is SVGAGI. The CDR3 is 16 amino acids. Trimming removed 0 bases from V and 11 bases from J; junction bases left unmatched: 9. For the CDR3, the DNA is TGTGCCAGCAGTTACTCGACAGGGGCCGCGAGCCCACCCCTCCACTTT. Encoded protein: CASSYSTGAASPPLHF.

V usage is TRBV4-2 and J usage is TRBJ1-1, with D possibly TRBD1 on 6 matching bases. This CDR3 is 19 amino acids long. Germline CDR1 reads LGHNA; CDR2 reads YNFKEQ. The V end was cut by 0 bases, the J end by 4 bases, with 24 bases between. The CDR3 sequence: CASSQEAGAVPDERTEAFF. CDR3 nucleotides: TGTGCCAGCAGCCAAGAGGCGGGGGCTGTTCCAGACGAGCGCACTGAAGCTTTCTTT.

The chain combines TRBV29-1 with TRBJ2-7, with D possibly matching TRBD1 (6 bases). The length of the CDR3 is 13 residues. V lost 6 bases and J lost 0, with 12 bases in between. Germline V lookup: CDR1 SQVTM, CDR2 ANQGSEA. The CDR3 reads CSVQGGNSYEQYF. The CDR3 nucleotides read TGCAGCGTACAGGGTGGTAACTCCTACGAGCAGTACTTC.

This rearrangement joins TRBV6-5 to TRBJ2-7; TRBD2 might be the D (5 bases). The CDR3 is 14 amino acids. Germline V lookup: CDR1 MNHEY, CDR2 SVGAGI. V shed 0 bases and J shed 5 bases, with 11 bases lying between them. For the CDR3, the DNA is TGTGCCAGCAGTTACTCGGAAGAGCGGAACGAGCAGTACTTC. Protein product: CASSYSEERNEQYF.

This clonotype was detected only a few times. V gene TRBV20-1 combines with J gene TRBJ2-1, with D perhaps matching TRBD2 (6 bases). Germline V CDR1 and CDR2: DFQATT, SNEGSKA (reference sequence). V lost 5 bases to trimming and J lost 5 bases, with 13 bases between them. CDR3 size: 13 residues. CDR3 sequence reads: CSASGSLNNEQFF. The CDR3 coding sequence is TGCAGTGCTTCCGGGAGTCTCAACAATGAGCAGTTCTTC.

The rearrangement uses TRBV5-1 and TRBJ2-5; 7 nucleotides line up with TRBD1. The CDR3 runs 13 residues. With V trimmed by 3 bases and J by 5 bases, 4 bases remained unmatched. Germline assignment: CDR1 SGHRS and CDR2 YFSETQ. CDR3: CASSWGQSETQYF. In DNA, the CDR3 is TGCGCCAGCAGCTGGGGACAGTCGGAGACCCAGTACTTC.

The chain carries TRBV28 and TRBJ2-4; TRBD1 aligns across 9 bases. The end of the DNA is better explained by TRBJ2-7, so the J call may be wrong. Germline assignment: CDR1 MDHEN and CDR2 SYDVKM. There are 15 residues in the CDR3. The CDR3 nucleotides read TGTGCCAGCAGTTTTCCCAGGGACAGGGACTACGAGCAGTACTTC. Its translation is CASSFPRDRDYEQYF.

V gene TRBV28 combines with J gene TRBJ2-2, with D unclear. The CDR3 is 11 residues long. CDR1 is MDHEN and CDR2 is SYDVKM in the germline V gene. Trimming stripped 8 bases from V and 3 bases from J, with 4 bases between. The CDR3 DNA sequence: TGTGCCAGCTTTTACACCGGGGAGCTGTTTTTT. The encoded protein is CASFYTGELFF.

This CDR3 is CASSRQTGGYEQYF. The CDR3 nucleotides are TGTGCCAGCAGTCGCCAGACAGGGGGTTACGAGCAGTACTTC. The V call is TRBV6-2 or TRBV6-3, the J call TRBJ2-4; TRBD1 matches 9 bases. The J call may not be correct, given that the DNA end is closer to TRBJ2-7. The CDR3 is 14 amino acids. CDR1 MNHEY and CDR2 SVGEGT come from the germline V gene.

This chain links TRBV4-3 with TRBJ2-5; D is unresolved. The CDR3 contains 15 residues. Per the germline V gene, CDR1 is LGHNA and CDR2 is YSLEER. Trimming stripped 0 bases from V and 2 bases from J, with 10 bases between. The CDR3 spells CASSQERSGQETQYF. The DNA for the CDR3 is TGCGCCAGCAGCCAAGAGAGGTCAGGACAAGAGACCCAGTACTTC.

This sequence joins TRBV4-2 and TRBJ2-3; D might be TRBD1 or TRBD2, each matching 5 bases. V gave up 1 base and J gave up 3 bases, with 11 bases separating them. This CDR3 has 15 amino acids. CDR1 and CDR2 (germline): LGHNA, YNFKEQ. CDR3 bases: TGTGCCAGCAGCCAAGTTCACGGGGCTACAGATACGCAGTATTTT. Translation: CASSQVHGATDTQYF.